A selection of T cell receptor beta chains follows, all from one sample in a study of cytomegalovirus exposure and HLA in healthy donors. The protocol was immunoSEQ multiplex PCR, while the TCRdb copy is restricted to in-frame clones and leaves out a portion. The data show some 150,000 clones, more than 60% seen once. Sequencing was performed on PBMCs. Receptors were obtained from a woman aged 40 to 49 in good health and CMV-seronegative. The CDR3 runs from the conserved cysteine through the conserved F or W. Fields, in order: CDR3 length, V gene, D gene, clone size, J gene, CDR3 DNA, CDR3 protein. The D gene is left open where the match is weak. Clone size is stated in some rows and not others, as once, few, many or a class when expanded.

length: 14
V: TRBV28
D: .
size: .
J: TRBJ1-6
DNA: TGTGCCAGCAGCCCGGGTGGCTCATATTCACCCCTCCACTTT
CDR3: CASSPGGSYSPLHF

length: 15
V: TRBV5-6
D: .
size: .
J: TRBJ1-2
DNA: TGTGCCAGCAGCCCAACTGCTTGGGCCCTCTATGGCTACACCTTC
CDR3: CASSPTAWALYGYTF

length: 14
V: TRBV5-4
D: .
size: few
J: TRBJ1-1
DNA: TGTGCCAGCAGAGCCGACAGCTCGAACACTGAAGCTTTCTTT
CDR3: CASRADSSNTEAFF

length: 16
V: TRBV13
D: TRBD1
size: once
J: TRBJ2-7
DNA: TGTGCCAGCAGCTTAGTGCGCACAGGGGGTAGTCACGAGCAGTACTTC
CDR3: CASSLVRTGGSHEQYF

length: 16
V: TRBV10-3
D: TRBD2
size: .
J: TRBJ2-5
DNA: TGTGCCATCAGTAAAACTAGCGGGATTGGTCAAGAGACCCAGTACTTC
CDR3: CAISKTSGIGQETQYF

length: 11
V: TRBV27
D: .
size: .
J: TRBJ1-1
DNA: TGTGCCAGCCGGAGGGACACTGAAGCTTTCTTT
CDR3: CASRRDTEAFF

length: 12
V: TRBV6-1
D: .
size: .
J: TRBJ2-7
DNA: TGTGCCAGCAGTGTTTCAGTCTACGAGCAGTACTTC
CDR3: CASSVSVYEQYF

length: 15
V: TRBV4-1
D: .
size: .
J: TRBJ2-5
DNA: TGCGCCAGCAGCCAAGCGGGAAACCTCCAAGAGACCCAGTACTTC
CDR3: CASSQAGNLQETQYF

length: 14
V: TRBV2
D: TRBD1
size: .
J: TRBJ1-3
DNA: TGTGCCAGCACCCCGGGACAGCAGAGAAACACCATATATTTT
CDR3: CASTPGQQRNTIYF

length: 16
V: TRBV5-6
D: TRBD1
size: .
J: TRBJ2-1
DNA: TGTGCCAGCAGCTCTGAGGGACAGGGCCCCTACAATGAGCAGTTCTTC
CDR3: CASSSEGQGPYNEQFF

length: 12
V: TRBV2
D: .
size: .
J: TRBJ1-4
DNA: TGTGCCAGCAGCGGGATAGTTGAAAAACTGTTTTTT
CDR3: CASSGIVEKLFF

length: 13
V: TRBV28
D: TRBD1
size: .
J: TRBJ1-2
DNA: TGTGCCAGCAGTTTTGTCCAGGGGGAAGGCTACACCTTC
CDR3: CASSFVQGEGYTF

length: 15
V: TRBV7-9
D: TRBD2
size: .
J: TRBJ2-7
DNA: TGTGCCAGCAGCCACCCGGGGACTAGCAACCTTCGGCAGTACTTC
CDR3: CASSHPGTSNLRQYF

length: 17
V: TRBV18
D: TRBD1
size: .
J: TRBJ1-2
DNA: TGTGCCAGCTCACCACCGGCAGGGGGCCAAGCTAACTATGGCTACACCTTC
CDR3: CASSPPAGGQANYGYTF

length: 14
V: TRBV10-3
D: .
size: .
J: TRBJ2-7
DNA: TGTGCCATCAGGCCGACAGTGCCGAGAGGCGAGCAGTACTTC
CDR3: CAIRPTVPRGEQYF

length: 15
V: TRBV13
D: TRBD2
size: .
J: TRBJ2-7
DNA: TGTGCCAGCAGCTTAGGGGGTAGCGGGGGGCTCGAGCAGTACTTC
CDR3: CASSLGGSGGLEQYF

length: 13
V: TRBV19
D: .
size: .
J: TRBJ1-3
DNA: TGTGCCATCTCCCCTTCCTCTGGAAACACCATATATTTT
CDR3: CAISPSSGNTIYF

length: 15
V: TRBV19
D: TRBD1
size: .
J: TRBJ2-7
DNA: TGTGCCAGTAGTCCCGGGACAGCAAGTAACTACGAGCAGTACTTC
CDR3: CASSPGTASNYEQYF

length: 15
V: TRBV11-3
D: TRBD2
size: .
J: TRBJ2-7
DNA: TGTGCCAGCAGCTTTGGGGGAGGGGTGTCCTACGAGCAGTACTTC
CDR3: CASSFGGGVSYEQYF

length: 16
V: TRBV5-1
D: TRBD2
size: .
J: TRBJ2-5
DNA: TGCGCCAGCAGCGGTACTAGCGGGGGCCCCCAAGAGACCCAGTACTTC
CDR3: CASSGTSGGPQETQYF

length: 14
V: TRBV5-1
D: TRBD2
size: once
J: TRBJ2-1
DNA: TGCGCCAGCAGACTCGTAGGGACTAGCAATGAGCAGTTCTTC
CDR3: CASRLVGTSNEQFF

length: 13
V: TRBV5-1
D: .
size: .
J: TRBJ2-5
DNA: TGCGCCAGCAGTAGGCCCCCGAGGGAGACCCAGTACTTC
CDR3: CASSRPPRETQYF

length: 15
V: TRBV10-1
D: .
size: .
J: TRBJ1-1
DNA: TGCGCCAGCAGTGATGGTCCGCGGATTGGCACTGAAGCTTTCTTT
CDR3: CASSDGPRIGTEAFF

length: 15
V: TRBV19
D: TRBD1
size: .
J: TRBJ1-1
DNA: TGTGCCAGTAGGGGACCGGGACAGGGGACTGATGAAGCTTTCTTT
CDR3: CASRGPGQGTDEAFF